Sequencing of this T cell receptor beta chain was carried out in a study of blood T cell repertoires in COVID-19. Original methodology: The assay estimated nucleated cells by amplifying reference gene primers. The assay was immunoSEQ multiplex PCR, and TCRdb's table has in-frame clones only and misses some. V, J and clone size were drawn from that table, and D and trimming were deduced from the DNA. This table has approximately 300,000 clones, about 89% appearing once. The V end lost 4 bases, the J end lost 2 bases, and 15 bases lay between the germline ends. The CDR3 consists of 16 residues. CDR1 MNHEY and CDR2 SVGEGT come from the germline V gene.

The material sequenced was peripheral blood. This sequence was found in a middle-aged man with acute or convalescent COVID-19. V is TRBV6-2 or TRBV6-3 and J is TRBJ1-5; D might be TRBD1 (6 bases). The DNA of the CDR3 is TGTGCCAGCAGTTCCCCCCACAGGGAAGGCAATCAGCCCCAGCATTTT. Translation: CASSSPHREGNQPQHF.